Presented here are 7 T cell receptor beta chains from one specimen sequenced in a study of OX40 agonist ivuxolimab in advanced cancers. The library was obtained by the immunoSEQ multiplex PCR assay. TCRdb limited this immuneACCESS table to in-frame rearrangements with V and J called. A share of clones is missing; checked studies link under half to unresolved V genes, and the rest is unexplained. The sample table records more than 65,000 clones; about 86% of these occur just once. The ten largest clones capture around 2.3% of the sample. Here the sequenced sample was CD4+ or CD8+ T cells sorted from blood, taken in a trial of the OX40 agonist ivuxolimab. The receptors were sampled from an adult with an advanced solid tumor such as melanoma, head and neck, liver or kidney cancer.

CDR3 region: CAIGLGGGNQPQHF. In nucleotides, the CDR3 is TGTGCCATCGGCCTTGGGGGGGGCAATCAGCCCCAGCATTTT. The chain uses TRBV10-3 and TRBJ1-5; D may be TRBD1 (5 bases). The V and J ends lost 8 bases and 2 bases respectively, with 13 bases between them. The germline gives CDR1 ENHRY, CDR2 SYGVKD. There are 14 residues in the CDR3.

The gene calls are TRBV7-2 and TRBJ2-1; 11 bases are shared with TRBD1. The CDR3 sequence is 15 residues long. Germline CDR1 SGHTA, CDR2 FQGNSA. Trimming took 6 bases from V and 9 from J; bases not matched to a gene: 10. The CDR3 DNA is TGTGCCAGCAGGAGTCGGGACAGGGGGATTATTGAGCAGTTCTTC. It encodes CASRSRDRGIIEQFF.

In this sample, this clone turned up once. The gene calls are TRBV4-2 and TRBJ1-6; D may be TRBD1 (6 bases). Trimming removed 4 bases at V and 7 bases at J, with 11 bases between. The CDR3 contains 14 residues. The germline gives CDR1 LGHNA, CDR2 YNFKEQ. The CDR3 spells CASSLGQLNSPLHF. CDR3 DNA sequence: TGTGCCAGCAGCCTCGGACAGTTGAATTCACCCCTCCACTTT.

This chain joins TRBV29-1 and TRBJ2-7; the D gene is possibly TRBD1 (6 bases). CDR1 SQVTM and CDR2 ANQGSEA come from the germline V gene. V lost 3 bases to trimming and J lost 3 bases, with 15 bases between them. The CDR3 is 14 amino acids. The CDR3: CSVETTGHNYEQYF. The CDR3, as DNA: TGCAGCGTTGAGACGACGGGACACAACTACGAGCAGTACTTC.

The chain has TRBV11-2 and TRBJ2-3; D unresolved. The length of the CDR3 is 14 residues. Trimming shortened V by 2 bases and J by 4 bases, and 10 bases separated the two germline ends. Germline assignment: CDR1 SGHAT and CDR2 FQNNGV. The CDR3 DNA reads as TGTGCCAGCAGCTTACGTCGAAGCCCAGATACGCAGTATTTT. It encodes CASSLRRSPDTQYF.

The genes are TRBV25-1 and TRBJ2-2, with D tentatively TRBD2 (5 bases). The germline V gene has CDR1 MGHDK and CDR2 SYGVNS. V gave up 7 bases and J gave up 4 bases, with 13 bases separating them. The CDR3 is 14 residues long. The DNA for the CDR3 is TGTGCCAGCACCTCTTTGAGCGGCACCGGGGAGCTGTTTTTT. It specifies CASTSLSGTGELFF.

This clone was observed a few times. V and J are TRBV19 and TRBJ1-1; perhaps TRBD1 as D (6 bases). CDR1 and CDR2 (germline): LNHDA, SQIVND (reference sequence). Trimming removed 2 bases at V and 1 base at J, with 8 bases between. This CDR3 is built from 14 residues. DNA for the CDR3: TGTGCCAGTAGTATAAGACAGGCGAACACTGAAGCTTTCTTT. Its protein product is CASSIRQANTEAFF.